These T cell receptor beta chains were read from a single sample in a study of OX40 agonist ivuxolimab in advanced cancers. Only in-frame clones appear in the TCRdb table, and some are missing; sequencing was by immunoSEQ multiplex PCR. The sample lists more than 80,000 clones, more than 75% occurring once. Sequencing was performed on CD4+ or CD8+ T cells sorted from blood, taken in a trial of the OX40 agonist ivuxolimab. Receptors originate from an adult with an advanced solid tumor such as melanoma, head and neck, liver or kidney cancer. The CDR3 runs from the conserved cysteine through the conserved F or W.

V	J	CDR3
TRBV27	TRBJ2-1	CASSPQTVREQFF
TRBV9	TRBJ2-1	CASSIGTSGYNEQFF
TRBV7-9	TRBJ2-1	CASSRGTSGTHNEQFF
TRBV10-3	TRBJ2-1	CAISDPGLAGGRENEQFF
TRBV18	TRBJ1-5	CASSQGTGNQPQHF
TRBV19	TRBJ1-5	CASSSQSNQPQHF
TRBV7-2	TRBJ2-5	CASSPPGSGMGETQYF
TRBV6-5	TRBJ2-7	CASRTGTTYEQYF
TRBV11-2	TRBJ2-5	CASSPGEGATAQYF
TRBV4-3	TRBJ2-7	CASSQDYRASPDEQYF
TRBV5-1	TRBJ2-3	CASRPALGSRTDTQYF